What follows describes a single T cell receptor beta chain. Its antigen is undetermined. The authors generated TCR beta cDNA through 5'RACE template switching with UMIs. TCRdb re-called the 5' RACE reads; one entry per CDR3 protein, DNA not given. This sample's clone table lists about 150,000 distinct CDR3 sequences. The length of the CDR3 is 15 residues. Germline-derived CDR1 and CDR2 are KGHSH and LQKENI. The data stem from a study of T cells expressing NK-cell markers. General study results and limits: Six donors carried dominant NKG2C+ clonotypes that made up roughly 1.0-7.0% of their CD8+ T cells.

Sequencing was done on a sample of blood T cells: a sorted CD56 or NKG2C T cell subset, CD4+ or CD8+ T cells, or bulk PBMC T cells (not recorded which). The chain combines TRBV18 with TRBJ2-3; no DNA is available, so the TRBD1 call from TCRdb remains unchecked. This receptor was taken from a man aged 18 to 29 in good health. CDR3 amino acids: CASSPPTAGTDTQYF.